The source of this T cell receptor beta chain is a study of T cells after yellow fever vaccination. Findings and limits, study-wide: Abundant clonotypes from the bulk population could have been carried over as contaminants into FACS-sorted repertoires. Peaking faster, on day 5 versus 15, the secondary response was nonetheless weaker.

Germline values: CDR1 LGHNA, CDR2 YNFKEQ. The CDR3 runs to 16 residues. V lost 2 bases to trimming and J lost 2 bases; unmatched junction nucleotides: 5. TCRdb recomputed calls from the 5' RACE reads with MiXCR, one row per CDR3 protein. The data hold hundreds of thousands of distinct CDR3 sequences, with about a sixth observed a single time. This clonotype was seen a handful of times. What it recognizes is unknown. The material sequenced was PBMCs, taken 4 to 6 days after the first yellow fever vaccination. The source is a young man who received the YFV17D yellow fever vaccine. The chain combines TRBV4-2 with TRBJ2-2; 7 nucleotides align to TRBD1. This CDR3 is CASSQLTGRNTGELFF. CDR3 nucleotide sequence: TGTGCCAGCAGCCAACTGACAGGGCGCAACACCGGGGAGCTGTTTTTT.